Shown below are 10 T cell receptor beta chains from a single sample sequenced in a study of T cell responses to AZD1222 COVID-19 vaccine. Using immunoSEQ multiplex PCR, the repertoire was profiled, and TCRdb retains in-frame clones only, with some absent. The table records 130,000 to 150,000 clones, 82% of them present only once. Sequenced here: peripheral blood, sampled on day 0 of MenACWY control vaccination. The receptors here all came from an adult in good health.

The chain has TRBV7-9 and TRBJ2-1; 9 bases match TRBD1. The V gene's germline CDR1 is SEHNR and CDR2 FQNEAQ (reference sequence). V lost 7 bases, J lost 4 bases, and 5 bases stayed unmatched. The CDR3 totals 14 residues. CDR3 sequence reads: CASIDRGGYNEQFF. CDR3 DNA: TGTGCCAGCATCGACAGGGGGGGGTACAATGAGCAGTTCTTC. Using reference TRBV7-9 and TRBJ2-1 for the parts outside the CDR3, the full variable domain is DTGVSQNPRHKITKRGQNVTFRCDPISEHNRLYWYRQTLGQGPEFLTYFQNEAQLEKSRLLSDRFSAERPKGSFSTLEIQRTEQGDSAMYLCASIDRGGYNEQFFGPGTRLTVL.

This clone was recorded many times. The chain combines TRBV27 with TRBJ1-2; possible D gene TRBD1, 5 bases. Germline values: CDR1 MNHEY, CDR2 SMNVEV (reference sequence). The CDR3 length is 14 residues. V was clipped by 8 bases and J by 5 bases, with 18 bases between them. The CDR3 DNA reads TGTGCCAGCGCTAACCGGGGGACTCGGTATGGCTACACCTTC. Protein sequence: CASANRGTRYGYTF.

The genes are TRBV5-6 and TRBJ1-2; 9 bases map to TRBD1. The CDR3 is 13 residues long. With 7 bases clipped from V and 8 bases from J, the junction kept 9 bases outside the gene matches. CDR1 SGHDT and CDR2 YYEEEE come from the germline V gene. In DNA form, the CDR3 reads TGTGCCAGCGGGGGACAGGGCCTCTTGGGCTACACCTTC. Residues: CASGGQGLLGYTF.

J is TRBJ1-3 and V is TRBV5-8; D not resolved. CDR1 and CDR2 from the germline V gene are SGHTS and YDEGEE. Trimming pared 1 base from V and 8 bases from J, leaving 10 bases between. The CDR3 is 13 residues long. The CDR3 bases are TGTGCCAGCAGCTTGCGGAGGGTGGACACCATATATTTT. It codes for CASSLRRVDTIYF.

The CDR3 DNA reads TGTGCCAGCAGGTCCACCGGGGAGCTGTTTTTT. Translating it yields CASRSTGELFF. The V and J genes are TRBV6-5 and TRBJ2-2, with D unresolved. With 6 bases removed from V and 4 bases from J, the gap between germline ends came to 3 bases. The CDR3 spans 11 residues. Germline CDR1 is MNHEY and CDR2 is SVGAGI.

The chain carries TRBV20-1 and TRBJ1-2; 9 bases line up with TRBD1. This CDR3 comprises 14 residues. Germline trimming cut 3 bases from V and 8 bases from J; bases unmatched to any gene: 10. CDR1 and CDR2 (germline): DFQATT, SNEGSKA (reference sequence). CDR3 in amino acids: CSASPGTGTGGYTF. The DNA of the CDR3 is TGCAGTGCTAGTCCCGGGACAGGGACGGGCGGCTACACCTTC.

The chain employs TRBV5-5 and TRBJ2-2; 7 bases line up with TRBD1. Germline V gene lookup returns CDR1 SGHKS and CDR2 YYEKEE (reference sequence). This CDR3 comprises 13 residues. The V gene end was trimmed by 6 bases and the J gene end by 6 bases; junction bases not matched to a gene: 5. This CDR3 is CASTDRVSGELFF. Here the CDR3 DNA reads TGTGCCAGCACTGACAGGGTTTCCGGGGAGCTGTTTTTT. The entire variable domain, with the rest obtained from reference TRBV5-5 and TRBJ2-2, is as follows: DAGVTQSPTHLIKTRGQQVTLRCSPISGHKSVSWYQQVLGQGPQFIFQYYEKEERGRGNFPDRFSARQFPNYSSELNVNALLLGDSALYLCASTDRVSGELFFGEGSRLTVL.

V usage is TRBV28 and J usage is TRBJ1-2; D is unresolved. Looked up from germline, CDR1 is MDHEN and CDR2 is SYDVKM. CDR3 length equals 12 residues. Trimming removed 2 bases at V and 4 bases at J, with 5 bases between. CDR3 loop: CASSLARYGYTF. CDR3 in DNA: TGTGCCAGCAGTTTAGCACGCTATGGCTACACCTTC.

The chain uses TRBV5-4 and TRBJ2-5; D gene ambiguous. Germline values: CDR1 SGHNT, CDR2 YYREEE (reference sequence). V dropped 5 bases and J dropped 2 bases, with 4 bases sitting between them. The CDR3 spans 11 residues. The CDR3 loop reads CASSGQETQYF. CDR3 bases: TGTGCCAGCAGTGGTCAAGAGACCCAGTACTTC.

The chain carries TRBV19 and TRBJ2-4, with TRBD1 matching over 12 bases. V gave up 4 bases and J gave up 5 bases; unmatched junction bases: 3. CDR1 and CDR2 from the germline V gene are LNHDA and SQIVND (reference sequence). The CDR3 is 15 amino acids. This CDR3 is CASSTGTGGQNIQYF. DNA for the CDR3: TGTGCCAGTAGTACCGGGACAGGGGGCCAAAACATTCAGTACTTC. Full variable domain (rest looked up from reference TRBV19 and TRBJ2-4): DGGITQSPKYLFRKEGQNVTLSCEQNLNHDAMYWYRQDPGQGLRLIYYSQIVNDFQKGDIAEGYSVSREKKESFPLTVTSAQKNPTAFYLCASSTGTGGQNIQYFGAGTRLSVL.